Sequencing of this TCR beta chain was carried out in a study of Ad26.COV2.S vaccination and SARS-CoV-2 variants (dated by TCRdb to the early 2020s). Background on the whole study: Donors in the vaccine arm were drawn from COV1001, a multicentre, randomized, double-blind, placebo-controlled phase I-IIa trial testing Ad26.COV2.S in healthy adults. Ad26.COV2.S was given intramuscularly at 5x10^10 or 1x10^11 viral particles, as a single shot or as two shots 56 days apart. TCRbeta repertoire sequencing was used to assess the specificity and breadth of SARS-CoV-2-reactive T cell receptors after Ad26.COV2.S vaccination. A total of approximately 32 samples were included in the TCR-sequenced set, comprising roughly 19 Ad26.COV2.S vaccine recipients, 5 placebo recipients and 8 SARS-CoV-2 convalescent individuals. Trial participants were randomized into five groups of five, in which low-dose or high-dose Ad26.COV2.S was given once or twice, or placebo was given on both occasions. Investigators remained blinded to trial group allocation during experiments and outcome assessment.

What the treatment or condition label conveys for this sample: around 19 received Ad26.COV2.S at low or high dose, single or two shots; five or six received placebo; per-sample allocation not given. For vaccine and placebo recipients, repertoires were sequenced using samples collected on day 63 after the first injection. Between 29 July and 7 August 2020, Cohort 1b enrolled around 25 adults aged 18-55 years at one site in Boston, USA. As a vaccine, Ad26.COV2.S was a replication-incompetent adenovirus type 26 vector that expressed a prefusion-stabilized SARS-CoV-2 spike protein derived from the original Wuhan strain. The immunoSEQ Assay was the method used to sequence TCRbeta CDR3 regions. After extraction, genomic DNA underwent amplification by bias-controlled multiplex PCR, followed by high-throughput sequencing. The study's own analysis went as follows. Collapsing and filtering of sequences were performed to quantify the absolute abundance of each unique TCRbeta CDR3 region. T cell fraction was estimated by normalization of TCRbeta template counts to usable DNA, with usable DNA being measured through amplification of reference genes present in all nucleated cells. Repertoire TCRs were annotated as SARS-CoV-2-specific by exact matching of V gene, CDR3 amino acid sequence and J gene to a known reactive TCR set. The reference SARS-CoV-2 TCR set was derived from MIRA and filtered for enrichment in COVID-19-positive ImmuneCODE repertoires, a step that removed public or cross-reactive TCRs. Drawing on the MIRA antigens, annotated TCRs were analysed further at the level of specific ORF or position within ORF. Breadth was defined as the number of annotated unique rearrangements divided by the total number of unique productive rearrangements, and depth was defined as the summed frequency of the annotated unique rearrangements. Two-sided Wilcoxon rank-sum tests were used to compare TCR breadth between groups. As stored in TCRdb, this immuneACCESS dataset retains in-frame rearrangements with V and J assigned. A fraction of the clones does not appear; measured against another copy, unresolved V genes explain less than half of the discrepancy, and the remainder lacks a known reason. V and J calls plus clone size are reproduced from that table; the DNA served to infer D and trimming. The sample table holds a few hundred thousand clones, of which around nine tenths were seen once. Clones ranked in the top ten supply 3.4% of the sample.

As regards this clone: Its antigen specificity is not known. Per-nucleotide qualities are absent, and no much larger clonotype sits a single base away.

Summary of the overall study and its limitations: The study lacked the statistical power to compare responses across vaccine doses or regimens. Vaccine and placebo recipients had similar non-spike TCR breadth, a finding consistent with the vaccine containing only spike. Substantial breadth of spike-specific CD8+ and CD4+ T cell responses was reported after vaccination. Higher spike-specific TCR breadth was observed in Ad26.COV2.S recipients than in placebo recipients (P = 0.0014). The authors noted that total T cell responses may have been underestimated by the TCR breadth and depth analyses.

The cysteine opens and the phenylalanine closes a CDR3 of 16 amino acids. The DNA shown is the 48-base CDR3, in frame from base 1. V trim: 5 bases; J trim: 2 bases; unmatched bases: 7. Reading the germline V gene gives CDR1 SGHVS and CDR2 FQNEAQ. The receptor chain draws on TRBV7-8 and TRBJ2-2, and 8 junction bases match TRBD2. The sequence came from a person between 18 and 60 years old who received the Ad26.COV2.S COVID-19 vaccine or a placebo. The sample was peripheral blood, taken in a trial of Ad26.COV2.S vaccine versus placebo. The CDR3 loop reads CASSLGGGPNTGELFF. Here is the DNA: TGTGCCAGCAGCCTGGGCGGGGGGCCTAACACCGGGGAGCTGTTTTTT. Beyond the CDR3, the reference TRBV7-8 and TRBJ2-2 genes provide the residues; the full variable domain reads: GAGVSQSPRYKVAKRGQDVALRCDPISGHVSLFWYQQALGQGPEFLTYFQNEAQLDKSGLPSDRFFAERPEGSVSTLKIQRTQQEDSAVYLCASSLGGGPNTGELFFGEGSRLTVL.